The 12 T cell receptor beta chains in this list originate from one sample, sequenced in a study of Graves' ophthalmopathy and Graves' hyperthyroidism. Investigators amplified TCR beta CDR3 regions from RNA transcripts. The authors performed first-round RT-PCR with HTBI primers and then a second-round multiplex PCR. MiXCR, run by TCRdb on the multiplex PCR reads, gives a single entry per CDR3 protein. This sample yields 200,000 to 250,000 distinct CDR3 sequences, of which about a fifth are seen a single time; roughly 39% belongs to the top ten. The sequenced sample consisted of peripheral blood. The receptors originated from a woman aged 45-65 years with Graves' ophthalmopathy.

This clonotype was detected ten times or more. V and J are TRBV12-3 or TRBV12-4 and TRBJ2-7; a weak D match, TRBD1 (6 bases). V was cut by 3 bases and J by 5 bases, with 8 bases left in between. The CDR3 is 12 residues long. CDR3 in DNA: TGTGCCAGCAGTTTGGGGGCCAACGAGCAGTACTTC. Its translation: CASSLGANEQYF.

This clonotype came up many times. This chain connects TRBV6-1 to TRBJ1-1; D is unclear. Looked up from germline, CDR1 is MNHNS and CDR2 is SASEGT. V dropped 9 bases and J dropped 3 bases, with 17 bases sitting between them. There are 14 residues in the CDR3. Here the CDR3 reads CASDPTDLHTEAFF. The DNA for the CDR3 is TGTGCCAGTGATCCGACCGACCTTCACACTGAAGCTTTCTTT.

The chain has TRBV12-3 or TRBV12-4 and TRBJ2-7; TRBD2 agrees at 7 bases. CDR3 length: 13 residues. V was clipped by 6 bases and J by 2 bases; unmatched bases: 4. The CDR3 loop is CASRAGTTYEQYF. Written as DNA, the CDR3 is TGTGCCAGCAGAGCCGGGACTACCTACGAGCAGTACTTC.

This clonotype was seen repeatedly, ten times or more. The CDR3 DNA follows: TGTGCCAGCAGTAGAGCGGGACAGGGGGCCCCCTATGGCTACACCTTC. Its protein product is CASSRAGQGAPYGYTF. This chain connects TRBV6-1 to TRBJ1-2; 12 bases map to TRBD1. CDR1 and CDR2 from the germline V gene are MNHNS and SASEGT. With V trimmed by 5 bases and J by 4 bases, 8 bases remained unmatched. This CDR3 is built from 16 residues.

This clonotype was detected only a few times. The chain carries TRBV20-1 and TRBJ2-5, with D perhaps matching TRBD1 (6 bases). Germline V gene data show CDR1 as DFQATT and CDR2 as SNEGSKA (reference sequence). V lost 5 bases and J 5 bases, leaving 12 bases between the germline ends. CDR3 length equals 12 residues. Here the CDR3 DNA reads TGCAGTGCTCTACAGGGTCTTGAGACCCAGTACTTC. Its protein product is CSALQGLETQYF.

This clonotype was seen repeatedly, ten times or more. The rearrangement joins TRBV10-3 to TRBJ2-7; tentative D call: TRBD1 (6 bases). Germline CDR1 reads ENHRY; CDR2 reads SYGVKD. V shed 6 bases and J shed 5 bases, with 11 bases lying between them. The CDR3 has 12 residues. The CDR3 DNA reads as TGTGCCATCAGCATGGACAGCGACGAGCAGTACTTC. This codes for CAISMDSDEQYF.

This clonotype has at least ten counts. The chain carries TRBV29-1 and TRBJ1-1; D gene ambiguous. Trimming took off 6 bases at V and 1 base at J, with 9 bases between the two ends. The CDR3 runs 12 residues. The germline CDR1 and CDR2 sequences are SQVTM and ANQGSEA. CDR3 in amino acids: CSVPRTNTEAFF. The DNA for the CDR3 is TGCAGCGTCCCCCGGACGAACACTGAAGCTTTCTTT.

This chain uses TRBV6-5 with TRBJ2-5, with D hard to call. The germline gives CDR1 MNHEY, CDR2 SVGAGI. There are 12 residues in the CDR3. The germline V and J ends were trimmed by 3 bases and 5 bases, with 7 bases remaining between them. The DNA of the CDR3 is TGTGCCAGCAGTTATTACGGGGAGACCCAGTACTTC. Translating gives CASSYYGETQYF.

The rearrangement links TRBV7-8 to TRBJ2-7, with TRBD2 identical over 9 bases. V lost 0 bases and J lost 5; bases outside the gene matches: 5. The CDR3 length is 15 residues. CDR1 is SGHVS, CDR2 FQNEAQ, per germline. The CDR3 region has the DNA TGTGCCAGCAGCTTAGCGGTAGCGGGAGTCCACGAGCAGTACTTC. It is translated as CASSLAVAGVHEQYF.

Ten or more counts support this clonotype. The V and J genes are TRBV19 and TRBJ2-7, with D possibly matching TRBD2 (6 bases). V lost 7 bases and J 2 bases, leaving 18 bases between the germline ends. Germline-derived CDR1 and CDR2 are LNHDA and SQIVND (reference sequence). The CDR3 totals 15 residues. The CDR3 reads CASTSGAGTTYEQYF. DNA of the CDR3: TGTGCCAGTACGTCAGGTGCGGGGACCACCTACGAGCAGTACTTC.

This clonotype has at least ten counts. The V gene is TRBV29-1, the J gene TRBJ2-7; the D call may be TRBD1 or TRBD2 (5 bases each). The germline CDR1 and CDR2 sequences are SQVTM and ANQGSEA. This CDR3 is built from 12 residues. V was shortened by 4 bases and J by 2 bases, with 9 bases between the two germline ends. CDR3 loop: CSVGDGAYEQYF. For the CDR3, the DNA is TGCAGCGTTGGGGACGGAGCCTACGAGCAGTACTTC.

This clonotype showed up many times. The chain combines TRBV20-1 with TRBJ1-1; the D is unclear. This CDR3 spans 12 amino acids. CDR1 is DFQATT and CDR2 is SNEGSKA in the germline V gene (reference sequence). The V end lost 6 bases, the J end lost 1 base, and 9 bases lay between the germline ends. CDR3 nucleotides: TGCAGTGCCTGCGAGTGGAACACTGAAGCTTTCTTT. Amino acids: CSACEWNTEAFF.